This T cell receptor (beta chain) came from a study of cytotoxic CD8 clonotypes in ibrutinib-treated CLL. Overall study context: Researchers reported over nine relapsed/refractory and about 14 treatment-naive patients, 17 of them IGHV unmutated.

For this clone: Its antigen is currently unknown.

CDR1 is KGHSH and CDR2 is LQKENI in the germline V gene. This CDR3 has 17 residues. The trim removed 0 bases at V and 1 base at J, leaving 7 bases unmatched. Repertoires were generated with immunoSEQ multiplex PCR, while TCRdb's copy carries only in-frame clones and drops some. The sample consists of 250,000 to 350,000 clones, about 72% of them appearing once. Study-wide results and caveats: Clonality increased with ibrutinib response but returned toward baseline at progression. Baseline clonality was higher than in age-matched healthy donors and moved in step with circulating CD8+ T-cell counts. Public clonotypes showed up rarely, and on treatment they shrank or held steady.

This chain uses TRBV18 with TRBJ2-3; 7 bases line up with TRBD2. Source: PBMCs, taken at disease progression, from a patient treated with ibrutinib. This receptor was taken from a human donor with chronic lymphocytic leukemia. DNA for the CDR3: TGTGCCAGCTCACCACCGTCGCGGGGGACCCGCACAGATACGCAGTATTTT. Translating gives CASSPPSRGTRTDTQYF.